A single sample is the source of the 19 T cell receptor beta chains below, sequenced in a study of T cell repertoires in cytomegalovirus infection. These receptors lack a known antigen. TCRdb itself ran the reads through MiXCR, one entry per CDR3 protein. The sample includes 650,000 to 900,000 distinct CDR3 sequences, approximately 32% of them seen just once. The sequences come from cultured CD8+ T cells from PBMCs, collected from culture after CMV antigen stimulation. The receptors were gathered from a human donor in good health (CMV status not recorded). Some clones in this sample may be carry-over from other donors' samples.

A word on this clonotype: The CDR3 carries no conserved terminal phenylalanine or tryptophan, so it likely arises from a read error. The chain joins TRBV7-4 to TRBJ1-1; D is perhaps TRBD1 (6 bases). The CDR3 is 15 amino acids. Trimming stripped 0 bases from V and 5 bases from J, with 13 bases between. Germline V gives CDR1 SGHVT, CDR2 SQSDAQ. CDR3 in DNA: TGTGCCAGCAGCTTAGCGCGGGGGGCGAGGACTGAAGCTTTCTCT. Translation gives CASSLARGARTEAFS.

Details on this clonotype: Germline and junction disagree at one end, which may indicate a read error. V is TRBV7-6 and J is TRBJ1-4; 12 bases agree with TRBD1. This CDR3 region has 16 residues. CDR1 and CDR2 from the germline V gene are SGHVS and FNYEAQ. Here the CDR3 reads CASSSPGQGAGEKPFF. Written as DNA, the CDR3 is TGTGCCAGCAGCTCCCCGGGACAGGGGGCGGGTGAAAAACCGTTTTTT.

CDR3 DNA: TGTGCCAGCAGTGGGTCACCGAACACTGAAGCTTTCTTT. Its translation: CASSGSPNTEAFF. V gene TRBV6-1 combines with J gene TRBJ1-1, with D uncertain. V was clipped by 4 bases and J by 1 base, with 7 bases between them. Germline CDR1 reads MNHNS; CDR2 reads SASEGT. The CDR3 has 13 residues.

This rearrangement joins TRBV28 to TRBJ1-3; TRBD1 matches 8 bases. Losses at the gene ends were 6 bases for V and 4 bases for J; bases not matched to a gene: 8. This CDR3 region has 15 residues. Per the germline V gene, CDR1 is MDHEN and CDR2 is SYDVKM. CDR3 nucleotides: TGTGCCAGCAGCATCACAGGGGGACGGGGAAACACCATATATTTT. Residues: CASSITGGRGNTIYF.

The rearrangement uses TRBV6-6 and TRBJ1-6; TRBD1 agrees at 11 bases. Germline V gene lookup returns CDR1 MNHNY and CDR2 SVGAGI (reference sequence). With V trimmed by 4 bases and J by 9 bases, 5 bases remained unmatched. The CDR3 is made up of 15 amino acids. The CDR3 is CASSSAGTGGSPLHF. CDR3 in DNA: TGTGCCAGCAGTTCAGCCGGGACAGGGGGTTCACCCCTCCACTTT.

The chain links TRBV7-8 to TRBJ1-1, with D tentatively TRBD1 (6 bases). Germline CDR1 reads SGHVS; CDR2 reads FQNEAQ. Trimming shortened V by 8 bases and J by 10 bases, and 23 bases separated the two germline ends. CDR3 size: 14 residues. The CDR3 nucleotides read TGTGCCAGCCGGGATCCGACAGGCTACAGCGGAGCTTTCTTT. Its protein product is CASRDPTGYSGAFF.

The chain couples TRBV2 to TRBJ2-1, with D maybe TRBD2 (6 bases). CDR3 length: 15 residues. From germline, CDR1 is SNHLY and CDR2 FYNNEI. V lost 4 bases to trimming and J lost 4 bases, with 14 bases between them. CDR3 residues: CASSGIAGGYNEQFF. Written as DNA, the CDR3 is TGTGCCAGCAGTGGGATAGCCGGGGGATACAATGAGCAGTTCTTC.

Only a few counts were recorded for this clonotype. The V gene is TRBV7-9, the J gene TRBJ1-3; perhaps TRBD1 as D (5 bases). This CDR3 has 16 amino acids. Germline lookup yields CDR1 SEHNR and CDR2 FQNEAQ (reference sequence). Deletions cut 2 bases from V and 0 bases from J, with 11 bases between. This CDR3 reads CASSLPRGGSGNTIYF. In DNA form, the CDR3 reads TGTGCCAGCAGCTTACCCCGCGGGGGCTCTGGAAACACCATATATTTT.

The CDR3 DNA sequence: TGTGCCAGCAGTCTCCTAACGGGGGGGCCGATAGATACGCAGTATTTT. Its translation is CASSLLTGGPIDTQYF. The chain recombines TRBV27 with TRBJ2-3; 8 nucleotides match TRBD2. Trimming removed 5 bases from V and 5 bases from J; junction bases left unmatched: 12. Germline loops: CDR1 MNHEY, CDR2 SMNVEV (reference sequence). CDR3 length: 16 amino acids.

The V gene is TRBV12-3 or TRBV12-4, the J gene TRBJ1-5; no reliable D call. CDR3 length: 14 residues. The V end was cut by 7 bases, the J end by 3 bases, with 13 bases between. Here the CDR3 reads CASTPDGFNQPQHF. CDR3 nucleotide sequence: TGTGCCAGCACCCCGGACGGCTTCAATCAGCCCCAGCATTTT.

The genes are TRBV2 and TRBJ2-7; 8 bases are shared with TRBD1. J lost 2 bases, V lost 6 bases, and 12 bases had no gene match. CDR3 length equals 16 residues. CDR1 and CDR2 (germline): SNHLY, FYNNEI. DNA for the CDR3: TGTGCCAGCAGCGACTCGGACAGGGATTTTACCTACGAGCAGTACGTC. Its translation is CASSDSDRDFTYEQYV.

This clonotype was recorded a few times. This chain links TRBV19 with TRBJ2-6; 10 bases map to TRBD1. V dropped 4 bases and J dropped 0; count of bases not matched to a gene: 12. In germline, CDR1 is LNHDA, CDR2 SQIVND (reference sequence). This CDR3 has 20 amino acids. Written as DNA, the CDR3 is TGTGCCAGTAGTACCCATCCCGGACAGGGGGAACTCTCTGGGGCCAACGTCCTGACTTTC. It yields the protein CASSTHPGQGELSGANVLTF.

The CDR3 region is CASSYPPRGGPENEQFF. Written as DNA, the CDR3 is TGTGCCAGCAGTTACCCCCCCCGCGGGGGGCCGGAGAATGAGCAGTTCTTC. The V and J genes are TRBV6-2 or TRBV6-3 and TRBJ2-1; 8 bases line up with TRBD2. The germline V gene has CDR1 MNHEY and CDR2 SVGEGT. Trimming removed 2 bases from V and 7 bases from J; junction bases left unmatched: 13. The length of the CDR3 is 17 residues.

The chain joins TRBV4-1 to TRBJ2-5; D unresolved. V was pared by 0 bases and J by 5 bases, with 7 bases between. Per the germline V gene, CDR1 is MGHRA and CDR2 is YSYEKL. This CDR3 spans 13 amino acids. CDR3 residues: CASSQDVMETQYF. The DNA of the CDR3 is TGCGCCAGCAGCCAAGACGTAATGGAGACCCAGTACTTC.

The rearrangement joins TRBV27 to TRBJ2-3, with 7 bases matching TRBD2. The J segment lost 2 bases and the V segment lost 1 base, leaving 6 bases of the junction unmatched. Germline assignment: CDR1 MNHEY and CDR2 SMNVEV (reference sequence). CDR3 length: 16 residues. This chain's CDR3 is CASSLWEGPSTDTQYF. CDR3 nucleotide sequence: TGTGCCAGCAGTTTATGGGAGGGCCCCTCCACAGATACGCAGTATTTT.

The chain uses TRBV7-9 and TRBJ1-2; 8 bases line up with TRBD1. Germline assignment: CDR1 SEHNR and CDR2 FQNEAQ (reference sequence). The CDR3 sequence is 15 residues long. Unmatched junction bases numbered 11, after V lost 4 bases and J lost 7 bases. CDR3 bases: TGTGCCAGCAGCTCCCATACAGGGGGGAGGTTTGGCTACACCTTC. Translation: CASSSHTGGRFGYTF.

The V and J genes are TRBV27 and TRBJ1-2; weak D call: TRBD1 (5 bases). Between the trimmed V and J ends, which lost 3 bases and 0 bases, there was a span of 14 bases. Germline V gene lookup returns CDR1 MNHEY and CDR2 SMNVEV (reference sequence). The CDR3 has 16 amino acids. The CDR3 DNA sequence: TGTGCCAGCAGTTTGGTCGCAGGGAACTCTAACTATGGCTACACCTTC. As protein: CASSLVAGNSNYGYTF.

This clonotype was seen repeatedly, ten times or more. The chain uses TRBV7-6 and TRBJ2-3; TRBD2 matches 9 bases. Germline V gene data show CDR1 as SGHVS and CDR2 as FNYEAQ. This CDR3 has 16 amino acids. J was trimmed by 2 bases and V by 2 bases; bases with no gene match: 5. Here the CDR3 reads CASSLLAGPTTDTQYF. The CDR3 DNA sequence: TGTGCCAGCAGCTTACTAGCGGGGCCAACCACAGATACGCAGTATTTT.

This clonotype showed up many times. The chain recombines TRBV7-6 with TRBJ2-7, with 10 positions matching TRBD1. Germline lookup yields CDR1 SGHVS and CDR2 FNYEAQ. The CDR3 has 15 amino acids. V shed 1 base and J 5 bases; nucleotides not matched to a gene: 5. The CDR3 here is CASSLGPGQGNEQYF. For the CDR3, the DNA is TGTGCCAGCAGCTTAGGCCCGGGACAGGGGAACGAGCAGTACTTC.